The clone carrying this T cell receptor (beta chain) was observed a handful of times. This sample stems from a study of blood T cell repertoires in COVID-19. Study as a whole: Samples came from the United States, Italy and Spain, spanning acute and convalescent COVID-19. Sources were T cells, B-cell-depleted T cells, or PBMCs; the material itself was cDNA or gDNA.

The CDR3 contains 14 residues. Per the germline V gene, CDR1 is SNHLY and CDR2 is FYNNEI. Trimming took 5 bases from V and 8 from J, leaving 16 bases between them. In the original workflow: Scientists estimated how many nucleated cells there were by amplifying reference gene primers. Profiling relied on immunoSEQ multiplex PCR, and the TCRdb table lists in-frame clones only, not all of them. V and J calls and clone size are copied from that table; D and trimming were computed from the DNA. The data hold approximately 70,000 clones, with over 65% observed a single time. The material sequenced was peripheral blood. This chain connects TRBV2 to TRBJ1-5; possible D gene TRBD1, 6 bases. This TCR derives from an older woman with acute or convalescent COVID-19. The CDR3 region is CASSPGGRIEPQHF. DNA for the CDR3: TGTGCCAGCAGTCCGGGGGGCAGAATTGAGCCCCAGCATTTT.